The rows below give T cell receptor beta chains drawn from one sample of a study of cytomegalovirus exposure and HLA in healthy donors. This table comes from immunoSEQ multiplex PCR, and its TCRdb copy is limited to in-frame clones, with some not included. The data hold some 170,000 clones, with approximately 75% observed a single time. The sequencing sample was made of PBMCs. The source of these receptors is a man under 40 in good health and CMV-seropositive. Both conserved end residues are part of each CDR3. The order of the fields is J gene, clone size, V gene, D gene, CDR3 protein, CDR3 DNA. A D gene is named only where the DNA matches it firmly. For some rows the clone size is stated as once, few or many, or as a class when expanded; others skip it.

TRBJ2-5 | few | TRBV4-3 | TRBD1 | CASSQGTGGETQYF | TGCGCCAGCAGCCAAGGCACAGGGGGAGAGACCCAGTACTTC
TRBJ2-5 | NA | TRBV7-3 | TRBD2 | CASSLLAGGQETQYF | TGTGCCAGCAGCTTGCTAGCGGGGGGCCAAGAGACCCAGTACTTC
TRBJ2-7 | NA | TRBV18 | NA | CASSLTVGGAYEQYF | TGTGCCAGCTCACTCACCGTTGGCGGAGCCTACGAGCAGTACTTC
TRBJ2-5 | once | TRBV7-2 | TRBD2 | CASSLELAGGWETQYF | TGTGCCAGCAGCTTAGAACTAGCGGGGGGATGGGAGACCCAGTACTTC
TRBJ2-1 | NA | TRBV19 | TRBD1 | CASSTLGQGAGNEQFF | TGTGCCAGTAGTACCCTCGGACAGGGGGCCGGAAATGAGCAGTTCTTC
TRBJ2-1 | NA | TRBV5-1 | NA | CASSLFQGGDEQFF | TGCGCCAGCAGCTTGTTTCAGGGTGGCGATGAGCAGTTCTTC
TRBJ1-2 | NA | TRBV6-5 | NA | CASIGSGVTGGYTF | TGTGCCAGCATCGGGTCAGGGGTGACCGGCGGCTACACCTTC
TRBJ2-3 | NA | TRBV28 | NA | CASTTGGGTDTQYF | TGTGCCAGCACCACCGGAGGGGGCACAGATACGCAGTATTTT
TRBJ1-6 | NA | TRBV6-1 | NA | CASTLSVSYNSPLHF | TGTGCCAGCACTCTGAGCGTCTCCTATAATTCACCCCTCCACTTT
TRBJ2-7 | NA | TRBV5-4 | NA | CASSEAGDYEQYF | TGTGCCAGCAGCGAGGCAGGGGACTACGAGCAGTACTTC
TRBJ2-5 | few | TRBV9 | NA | CASSVEVAGETQYF | TGTGCCAGCAGCGTAGAAGTGGCAGGAGAGACCCAGTACTTC
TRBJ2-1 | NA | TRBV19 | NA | CASSMGNGVGNEQFF | TGTGCCAGTAGTATGGGTAACGGGGTTGGTAATGAGCAGTTCTTC
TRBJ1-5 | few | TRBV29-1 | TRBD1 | CSVVTGGSQPQHF | TGCAGCGTTGTAACAGGGGGCTCTCAGCCCCAGCATTTT
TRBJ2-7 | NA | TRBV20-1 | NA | CSANRDYEQYF | TGCAGTGCTAACAGGGACTACGAGCAGTACTTC
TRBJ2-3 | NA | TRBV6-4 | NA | CASSVGGSPTDTQYF | TGTGCCAGCAGTGTGGGGGGATCCCCCACAGATACGCAGTATTTT
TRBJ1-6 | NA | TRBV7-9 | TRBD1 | CASSQQTGYNSPLHF | TGTGCCAGCAGTCAGCAGACAGGGTATAATTCACCCCTCCACTTT
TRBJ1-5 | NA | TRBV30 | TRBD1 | CAWTTGTDVYSNQPQHF | TGTGCCTGGACTACCGGGACAGACGTTTATAGCAATCAGCCCCAGCATTTT
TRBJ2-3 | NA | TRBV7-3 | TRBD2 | CASSFAGGPSDTQYF | TGTGCCAGCAGCTTTGCGGGGGGGCCATCAGATACGCAGTATTTT
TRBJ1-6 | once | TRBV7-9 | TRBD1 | CASSLGAGGAGSPLHF | TGTGCCAGCAGCTTAGGTGCAGGGGGCGCGGGTTCACCCCTCCACTTT
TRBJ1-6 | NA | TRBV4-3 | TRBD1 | CASSQRGTGDINSPLHF | TGCGCCAGCAGTCAGAGAGGGACAGGAGACATTAATTCACCCCTCCACTTT
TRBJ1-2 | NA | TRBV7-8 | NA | CASSLAVQGFPNYGYTF | TGTGCCAGCAGCTTAGCTGTCCAGGGTTTTCCTAACTATGGCTACACCTTC
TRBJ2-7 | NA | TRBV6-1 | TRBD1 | CASSVHGTAFSYEQYF | TGTGCCAGCAGTGTACACGGGACAGCATTCTCCTACGAGCAGTACTTC
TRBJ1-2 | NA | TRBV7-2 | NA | CASSFAGHLQGYTF | TGTGCCAGCAGCTTCGCAGGGCATCTACAAGGCTACACCTTC
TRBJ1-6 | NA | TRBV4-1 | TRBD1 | CASSQGQGNNSPLHF | TGCGCCAGCAGCCAAGGACAGGGGAACAATTCACCCCTCCACTTT
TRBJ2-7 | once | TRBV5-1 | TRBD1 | CASSMGQGSEQYF | TGCGCCAGCAGCATGGGACAGGGGAGCGAGCAGTACTTC
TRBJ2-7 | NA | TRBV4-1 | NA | CASSPGQGSYEQYF | TGCGCCAGCAGCCCTGGTCAGGGATCCTACGAGCAGTACTTC
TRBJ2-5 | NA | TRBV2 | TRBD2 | CASSDVAGGETQYF | TGTGCCAGCAGTGACGTAGCGGGGGGAGAGACCCAGTACTTC
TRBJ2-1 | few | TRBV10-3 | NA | CAIRPRQGEQFF | TGTGCCATCAGACCACGCCAGGGTGAGCAGTTCTTC
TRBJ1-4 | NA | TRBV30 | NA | CARGEATNEKLFF | TGTGCCCGGGGGGAGGCAACTAATGAAAAACTGTTTTTT
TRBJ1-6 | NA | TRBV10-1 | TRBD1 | CASSGTGVRDSPLHF | TGCGCCAGCAGTGGTACAGGGGTAAGGGATTCACCCCTCCACTTT